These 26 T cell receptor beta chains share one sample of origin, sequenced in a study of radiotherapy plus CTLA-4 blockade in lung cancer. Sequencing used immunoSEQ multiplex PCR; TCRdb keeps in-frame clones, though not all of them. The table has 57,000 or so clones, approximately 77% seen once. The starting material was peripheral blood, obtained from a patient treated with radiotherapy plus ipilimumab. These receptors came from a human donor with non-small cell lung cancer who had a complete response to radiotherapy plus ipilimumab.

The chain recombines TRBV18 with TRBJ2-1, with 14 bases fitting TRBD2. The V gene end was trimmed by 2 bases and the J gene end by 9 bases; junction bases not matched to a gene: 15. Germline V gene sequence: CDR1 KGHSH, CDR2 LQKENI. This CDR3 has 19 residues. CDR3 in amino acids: CASSPGTEGTSGGWREQFF. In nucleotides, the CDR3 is TGTGCCAGCTCACCAGGCACAGAGGGGACTAGCGGGGGTTGGCGTGAGCAGTTCTTC.

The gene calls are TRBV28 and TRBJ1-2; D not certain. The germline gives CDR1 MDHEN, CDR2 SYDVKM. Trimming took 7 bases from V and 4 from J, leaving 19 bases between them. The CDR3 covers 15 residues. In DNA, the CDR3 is TGTGCCAGCACCTCGCGCCCCACAGACGCCTATGGCTACACCTTC. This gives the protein CASTSRPTDAYGYTF.

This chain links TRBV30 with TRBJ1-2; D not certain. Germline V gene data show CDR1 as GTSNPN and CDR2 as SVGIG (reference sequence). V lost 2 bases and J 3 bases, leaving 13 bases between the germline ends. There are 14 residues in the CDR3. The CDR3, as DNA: TGTGCCTGGAGTCCAGGCCCCTCCGACTATGGCTACACCTTC. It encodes CAWSPGPSDYGYTF.

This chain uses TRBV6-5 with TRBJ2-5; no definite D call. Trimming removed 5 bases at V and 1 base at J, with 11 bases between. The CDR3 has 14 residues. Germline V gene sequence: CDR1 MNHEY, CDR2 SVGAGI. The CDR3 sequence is CASSPGRFQETQYF. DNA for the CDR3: TGTGCCAGCAGTCCCGGCAGATTCCAAGAGACCCAGTACTTC.

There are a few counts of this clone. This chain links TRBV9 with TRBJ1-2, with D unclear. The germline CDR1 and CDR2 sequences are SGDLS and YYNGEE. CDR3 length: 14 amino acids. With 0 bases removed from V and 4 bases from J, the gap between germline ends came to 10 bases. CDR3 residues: CASSVATGSYGYTF. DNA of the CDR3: TGTGCCAGCAGCGTAGCTACGGGGTCCTATGGCTACACCTTC.

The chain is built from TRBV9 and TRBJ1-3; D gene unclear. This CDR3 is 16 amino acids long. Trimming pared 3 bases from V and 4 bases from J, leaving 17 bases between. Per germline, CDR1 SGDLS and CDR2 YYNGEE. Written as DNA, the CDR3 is TGTGCCAGCAGCGCAACAGCTCTGGTACTCGGAAACACCATATATTTT. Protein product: CASSATALVLGNTIYF.

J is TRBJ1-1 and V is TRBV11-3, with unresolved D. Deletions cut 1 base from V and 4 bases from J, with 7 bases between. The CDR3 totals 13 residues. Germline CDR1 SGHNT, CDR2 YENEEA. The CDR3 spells CASSLATGTEAFF. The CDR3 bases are TGTGCCAGCAGCTTAGCGACCGGCACTGAAGCTTTCTTT.

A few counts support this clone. The CDR3 DNA sequence: TGTGCCAGCAGCTTAGGTGTAGCGGGAGCAACCTCCTACAATGAGCAGTTCTTC. Translation: CASSLGVAGATSYNEQFF. The chain couples TRBV7-2 to TRBJ2-1, with 9 bases that match TRBD2. The V and J ends lost 1 base and 0 bases, in that order; junction bases with no gene match: 7. The CDR3 has 18 amino acids. The germline V gene encodes CDR1 SGHTA and CDR2 FQGNSA. Based on the CDR3 plus reference TRBV7-2 and TRBJ2-1, the full variable domain is GAGVSQSPSNKVTEKGKDVELRCDPISGHTALYWYRQSLGQGLEFLIYFQGNSAPDKSGLPSDRFSAERTGGSVSTLTIQRTQQEDSAVYLCASSLGVAGATSYNEQFFGPGTRLTVL.

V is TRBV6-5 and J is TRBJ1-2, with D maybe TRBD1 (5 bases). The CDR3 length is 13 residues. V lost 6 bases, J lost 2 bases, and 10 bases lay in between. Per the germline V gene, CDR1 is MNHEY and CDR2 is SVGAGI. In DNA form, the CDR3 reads TGTGCCAGCAGAGAACAGGAGAACTATGGCTACACCTTC. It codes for CASREQENYGYTF.

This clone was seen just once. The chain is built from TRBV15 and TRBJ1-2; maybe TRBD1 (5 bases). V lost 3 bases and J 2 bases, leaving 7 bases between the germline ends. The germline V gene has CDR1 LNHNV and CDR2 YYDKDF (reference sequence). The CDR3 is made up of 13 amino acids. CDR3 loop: CATSRGDNYGYTF. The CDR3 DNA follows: TGTGCCACCAGCAGGGGGGACAACTATGGCTACACCTTC.

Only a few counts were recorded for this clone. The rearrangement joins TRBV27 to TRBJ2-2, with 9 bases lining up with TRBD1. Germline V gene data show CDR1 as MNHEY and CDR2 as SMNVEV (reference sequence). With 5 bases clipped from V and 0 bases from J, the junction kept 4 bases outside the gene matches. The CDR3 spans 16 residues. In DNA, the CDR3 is TGTGCCAGCAGTACCGGGACAGGGTCGAACACCGGGGAGCTGTTTTTT. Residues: CASSTGTGSNTGELFF.

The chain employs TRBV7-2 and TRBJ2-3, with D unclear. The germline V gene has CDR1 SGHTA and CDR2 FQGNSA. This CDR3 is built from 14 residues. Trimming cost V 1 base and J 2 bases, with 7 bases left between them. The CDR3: CASSLGLYTDTQYF. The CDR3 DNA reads TGTGCCAGCAGCTTAGGACTTTACACAGATACGCAGTATTTT. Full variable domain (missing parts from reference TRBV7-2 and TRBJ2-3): GAGVSQSPSNKVTEKGKDVELRCDPISGHTALYWYRQSLGQGLEFLIYFQGNSAPDKSGLPSDRFSAERTGGSVSTLTIQRTQQEDSAVYLCASSLGLYTDTQYFGPGTRLTVL.

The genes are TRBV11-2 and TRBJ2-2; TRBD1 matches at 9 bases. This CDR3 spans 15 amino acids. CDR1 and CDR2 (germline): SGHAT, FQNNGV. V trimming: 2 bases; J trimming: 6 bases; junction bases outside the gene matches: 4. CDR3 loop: CASSLRQGVSGELFF. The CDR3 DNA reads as TGTGCCAGCAGCTTAAGACAGGGGGTCTCCGGGGAGCTGTTTTTT.

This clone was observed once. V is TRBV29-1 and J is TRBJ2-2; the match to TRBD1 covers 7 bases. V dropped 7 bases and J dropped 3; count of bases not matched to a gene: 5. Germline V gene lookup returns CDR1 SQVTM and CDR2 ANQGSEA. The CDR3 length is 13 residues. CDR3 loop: CSGDREYTGELFF. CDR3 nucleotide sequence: TGCAGCGGAGACAGGGAATACACCGGGGAGCTGTTTTTT.

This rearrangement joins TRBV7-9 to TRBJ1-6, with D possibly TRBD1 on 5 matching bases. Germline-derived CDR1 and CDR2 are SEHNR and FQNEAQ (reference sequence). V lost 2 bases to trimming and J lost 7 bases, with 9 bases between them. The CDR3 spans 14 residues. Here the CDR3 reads CASSLTGANSPLHF. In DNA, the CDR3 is TGTGCCAGCAGCTTAACAGGTGCAAATTCACCCCTCCACTTT.

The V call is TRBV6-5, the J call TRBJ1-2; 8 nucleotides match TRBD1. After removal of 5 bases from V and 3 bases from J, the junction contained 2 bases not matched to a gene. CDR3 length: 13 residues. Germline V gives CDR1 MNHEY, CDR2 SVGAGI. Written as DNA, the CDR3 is TGTGCCAGCAGTCTGGACAGGGACTATGGCTACACCTTC. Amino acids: CASSLDRDYGYTF.

The CDR3 spells CASNGGRAAANEQFF. As DNA, the CDR3 is TGTGCCAGCAACGGCGGGAGGGCCGCGGCCAATGAGCAGTTCTTC. The rearrangement links TRBV2 to TRBJ2-1, with 9 nucleotides matching TRBD2. V lost 7 bases to trimming and J lost 6 bases; unmatched junction nucleotides: 10. This CDR3 spans 15 amino acids. Germline loops: CDR1 SNHLY, CDR2 FYNNEI.

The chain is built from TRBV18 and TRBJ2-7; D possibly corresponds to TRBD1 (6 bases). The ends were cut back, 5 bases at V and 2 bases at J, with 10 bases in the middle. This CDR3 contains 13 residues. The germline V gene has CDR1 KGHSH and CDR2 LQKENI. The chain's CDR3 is CASSKGQTYEQYF. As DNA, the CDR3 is TGTGCCAGCTCAAAGGGACAAACCTACGAGCAGTACTTC.

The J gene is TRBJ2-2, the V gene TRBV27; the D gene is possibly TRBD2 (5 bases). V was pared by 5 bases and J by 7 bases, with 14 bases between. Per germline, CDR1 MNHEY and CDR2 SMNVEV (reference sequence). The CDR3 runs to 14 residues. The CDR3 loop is CASSRPERVGELFF. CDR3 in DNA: TGTGCCAGCAGTCGACCGGAGAGGGTCGGGGAGCTGTTTTTT.

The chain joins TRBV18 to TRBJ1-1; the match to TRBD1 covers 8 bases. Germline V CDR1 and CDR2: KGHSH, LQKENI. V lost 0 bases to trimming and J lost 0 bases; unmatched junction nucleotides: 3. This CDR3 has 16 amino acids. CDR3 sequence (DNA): TGTGCCAGCTCACCACCGGACAGGGTGATGAACACTGAAGCTTTCTTT. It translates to CASSPPDRVMNTEAFF.

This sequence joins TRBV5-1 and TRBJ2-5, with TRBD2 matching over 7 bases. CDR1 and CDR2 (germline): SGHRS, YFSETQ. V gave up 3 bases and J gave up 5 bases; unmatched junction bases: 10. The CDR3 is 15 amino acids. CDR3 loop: CASSYGLDQRETQYF. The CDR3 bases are TGCGCCAGCAGCTACGGACTAGACCAGCGGGAGACCCAGTACTTC.

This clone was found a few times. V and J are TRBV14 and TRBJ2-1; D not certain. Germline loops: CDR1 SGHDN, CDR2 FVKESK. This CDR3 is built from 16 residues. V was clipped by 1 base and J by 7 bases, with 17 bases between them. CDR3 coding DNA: TGTGCCAGCAGCCAAGTTTTATTGGCACTGGGGAATGAGCAGTTCTTC. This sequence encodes CASSQVLLALGNEQFF.

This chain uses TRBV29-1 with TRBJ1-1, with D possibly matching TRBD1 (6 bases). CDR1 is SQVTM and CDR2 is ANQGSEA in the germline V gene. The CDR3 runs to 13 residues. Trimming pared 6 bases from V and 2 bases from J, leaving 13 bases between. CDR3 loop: CSVIRGLNTEAFF. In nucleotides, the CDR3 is TGCAGCGTCATACGGGGGCTAAACACTGAAGCTTTCTTT.

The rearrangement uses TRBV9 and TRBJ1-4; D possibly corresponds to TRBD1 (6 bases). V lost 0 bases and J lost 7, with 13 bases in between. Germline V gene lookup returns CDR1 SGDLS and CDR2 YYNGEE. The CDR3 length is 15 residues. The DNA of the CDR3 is TGTGCCAGCAGCGTAGGCGGACGAGGGGGTGAAAAACTGTTTTTT. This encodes CASSVGGRGGEKLFF.

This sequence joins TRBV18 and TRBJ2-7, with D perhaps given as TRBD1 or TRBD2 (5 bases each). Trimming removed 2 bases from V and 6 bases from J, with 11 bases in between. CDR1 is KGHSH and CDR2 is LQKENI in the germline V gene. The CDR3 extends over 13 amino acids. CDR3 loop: CASSPGTGREQYV. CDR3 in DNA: TGTGCCAGCTCACCAGGGACGGGACGCGAGCAGTACGTC.

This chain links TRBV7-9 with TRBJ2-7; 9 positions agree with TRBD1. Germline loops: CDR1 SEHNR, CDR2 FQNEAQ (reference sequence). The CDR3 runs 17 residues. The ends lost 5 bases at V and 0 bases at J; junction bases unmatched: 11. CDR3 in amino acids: CASSPVTGGASSYEQYF. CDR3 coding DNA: TGTGCCAGCAGCCCAGTCACAGGGGGCGCATCCTCCTACGAGCAGTACTTC.